The rows below give T cell receptor beta chains drawn from one sample of a study of blood T cells in healthy people across ages. TCRdb analysed the 5' RACE reads with MiXCR anew, one entry per CDR3 protein. This table holds 1.5 million to 2 million distinct CDR3 sequences, under 30% found once. The sample consisted of blood. The receptors derive from a woman aged 30 to 39 in good health. CDR3s include the opening cysteine and the closing phenylalanine or tryptophan.

j_call,v_call,cdr3_aa
TRBJ1-6,TRBV5-1,CASSLSPTGNNSPLHF
TRBJ2-5,TRBV20-1,CSARAYRREPQETQYF
TRBJ2-1,TRBV2,CASNIQGAYNEQFF
TRBJ1-2,TRBV2,CASSELRQGGVYGYTF
TRBJ2-1,TRBV9,CASSDSISSYNEQFF
TRBJ2-7,TRBV20-1,CSAPKEPRAYEQYF
TRBJ2-7,TRBV7-2,CASRRTGQVEQYF
TRBJ2-1,TRBV20-1,CSARAPGYNEQFF
TRBJ2-7,TRBV5-1,CASSDGTAPTYEQYF
TRBJ2-3,TRBV7-9,CASTLGGETYEGEFTDTQYF
TRBJ1-5,TRBV12-3/TRBV12-4,CASTLVGQPQHF
TRBJ2-1,TRBV7-2,CASSASGTGWDEQFF
TRBJ2-5,TRBV5-1,CASSASSGGYQETQYF
TRBJ2-7,TRBV28,CASSFNPVSYEQYF
TRBJ2-7,TRBV5-1,CASSSGTGGRGYEQYF
TRBJ2-3,TRBV7-9,CVGSLDRTDTQYF
TRBJ2-1,TRBV18,CASSPPGSLAGRAFNEQFF
TRBJ1-2,TRBV20-1,CSARPGPPYNYGYTF
TRBJ2-5,TRBV18,CASSPLRPGQGETQYF
TRBJ2-5,TRBV12-3/TRBV12-4,CASPPPGGETQYF
TRBJ2-5,TRBV7-9,CASSPLPQAPGETQYF
TRBJ1-2,TRBV10-3,CAISDAGAKGYTF
TRBJ2-7,TRBV11-2,CASSQGWGAAYEQYF
TRBJ2-6,TRBV2,CASSDGAGGANVLTF
TRBJ1-5,TRBV12-3/TRBV12-4,CASSSGTGPNQPQHF
TRBJ1-2,TRBV5-5,CASSLAVPASYTF
TRBJ2-1,TRBV5-1,CASSTGGGSYNEQFF
TRBJ2-1,TRBV7-9,CTSSFLGVSGEQFF
TRBJ1-4,TRBV20-1,CSARDLVRHSDEKLFF
TRBJ2-3,TRBV5-1,CASSYRLAGTDTQYF
TRBJ2-7,TRBV2,CASSEPGGHYEQYF
TRBJ2-7,TRBV28,CASSSLPTGDEQYF
.,TRBV19,CASSISEGLIETQYF
TRBJ2-2,TRBV29-1,CSVKTSSGSMAGELFF
TRBJ1-4,TRBV7-2,CASSLTMTVELFF
TRBJ1-2,TRBV6-5,CASSRTNGRNNGYTF
TRBJ2-1,TRBV27,CASSLSGTRHNEQFF